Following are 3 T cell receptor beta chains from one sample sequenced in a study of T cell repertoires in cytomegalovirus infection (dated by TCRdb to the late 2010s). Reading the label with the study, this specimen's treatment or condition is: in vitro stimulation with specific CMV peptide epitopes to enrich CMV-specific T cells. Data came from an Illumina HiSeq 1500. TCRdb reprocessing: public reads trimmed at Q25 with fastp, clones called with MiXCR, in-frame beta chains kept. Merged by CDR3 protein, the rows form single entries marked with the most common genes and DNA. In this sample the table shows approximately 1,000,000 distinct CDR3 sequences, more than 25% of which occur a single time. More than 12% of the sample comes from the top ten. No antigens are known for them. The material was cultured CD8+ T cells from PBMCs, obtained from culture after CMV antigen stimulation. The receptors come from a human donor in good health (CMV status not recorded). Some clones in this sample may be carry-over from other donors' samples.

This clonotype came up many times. This CDR3 is CASSYLTGTYGYTF. As DNA, the CDR3 is TGTGCCAGCAGCTATCTGACAGGGACCTATGGCTACACCTTC. The chain is built from TRBV7-2 and TRBJ1-2, with 7 bases matching TRBD1. The CDR3 runs to 14 residues. CDR1 and CDR2 (germline): SGHTA, FQGNSA. The V and J ends lost 4 bases and 4 bases, in that order; junction bases with no gene match: 6.

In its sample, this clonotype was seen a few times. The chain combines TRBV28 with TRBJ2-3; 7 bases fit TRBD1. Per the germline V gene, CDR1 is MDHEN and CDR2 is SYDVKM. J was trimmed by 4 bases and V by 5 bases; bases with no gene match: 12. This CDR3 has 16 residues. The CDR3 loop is CASSLTGPILADTQYF. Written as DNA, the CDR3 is TGTGCCAGCAGTCTGACAGGGCCGATTTTGGCAGATACGCAGTATTTT.

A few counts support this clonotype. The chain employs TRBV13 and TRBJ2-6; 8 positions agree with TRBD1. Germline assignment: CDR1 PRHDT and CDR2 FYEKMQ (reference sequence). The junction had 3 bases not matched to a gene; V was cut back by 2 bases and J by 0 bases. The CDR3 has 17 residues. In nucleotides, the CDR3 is TGTGCCAGCAGCTTAACAGGGGGTTACTCTGGGGCCAACGTCCTGACTTTC. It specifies CASSLTGGYSGANVLTF. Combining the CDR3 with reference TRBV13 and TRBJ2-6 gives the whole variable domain AAGVIQSPRHLIKEKRETATLKCYPIPRHDTVYWYQQGPGQDPQFLISFYEKMQSDKGSIPDRFSAQQFSDYHSELNMSSLELGDSALYFCASSLTGGYSGANVLTFGAGSRLTVL.